This T cell receptor beta chain was found in a study of shared clonotypes between healthy human individuals. The CD4+ fraction was divided into a CD45RA+ naive subset and a CD45RA-negative memory subset. The CDR3 spans 13 residues. Germline V gene lookup returns CDR1 SGHVS and CDR2 FQNEAQ. The junction had 6 bases not matched to a gene; V was cut back by 5 bases and J by 6 bases. Study-wide findings and caveats: Between several donors, naive CD4 clonotypes were shared at a level of about 5%.

As regards this clone: What it binds is unknown.

Repertoires were generated with immunoSEQ multiplex PCR, while TCRdb's copy carries only in-frame clones and drops some. Among about 1 million clones listed, about 75% were seen once. What was sequenced was memory CD4+ T cells sorted from blood. Stated subset: CD45RA-negative fraction. The chain carries TRBV7-8 and TRBJ1-2; 7 positions agree with TRBD1. This TCR came from a man aged 18 to 30 in good health. The CDR3 DNA reads as TGTGCCAGCAGCCATCGGACAGGAGATGGCTACACCTTC. It encodes CASSHRTGDGYTF.